The clone carrying this TCR beta chain has a single count. Its antigen remains unknown. The ends lost 4 bases at V and 2 bases at J; junction bases unmatched: 7. This CDR3 comprises 16 residues. The germline V gene has CDR1 MNHEY and CDR2 SVGAGI. The PCR had 60 Vbeta and 13 Jbeta primers. Repertoires were generated with immunoSEQ multiplex PCR, while TCRdb's copy carries only in-frame clones and drops some. This table holds 140,000 to 150,000 clones, about three quarters found once. The data originate from a study of cytomegalovirus exposure and HLA in healthy donors. Study-level points and caveats: Most of the TCR beta V segments (in an earlier analysis) were productive either about 87% or about 30% of the time. Presence/absence comparisons presumed near-even sequencing depth among donors. Among TCR sequences, most were rare, though some public TCRs appeared in many donors. Equally common other TCR beta chains were less clonally expanded than HLA-associated ones, a later analysis found.

The sequence was collected from a woman in her 30s in good health and CMV-seronegative. The chain combines TRBV6-5 with TRBJ2-7; 11 bases match TRBD1. Sequencing input: PBMCs. The CDR3 loop reads CASSSDRGPTPYEQYF. CDR3 DNA sequence: TGTGCCAGCAGTTCGGACAGGGGGCCTACTCCCTACGAGCAGTACTTC.